The 7 T cell receptor beta chains reported below all come from one sample, sequenced in a study of T cell repertoires and HLA-DP antigens. What these receptors recognize is not known. The data were produced by immunoSEQ multiplex PCR, yet TCRdb's version contains in-frame clones alone and is incomplete. The table lists about 89,000 clones, roughly 86% of them singletons, with roughly 1.6% in the top ten. Sample: CD4+ T cells from PBMCs. Receptors were obtained from a man aged 45 to 65 in good health and CMV-seronegative.

V gene TRBV28 combines with J gene TRBJ1-4; no clear D. The V and J ends lost 4 bases and 5 bases respectively, with 11 bases between them. This CDR3 has 14 amino acids. Germline CDR1 and CDR2: MDHEN and SYDVKM. CDR3 sequence reads: CASSSPGPNEKLFF. In DNA form, the CDR3 reads TGTGCCAGCAGTTCCCCGGGCCCGAATGAAAAACTGTTTTTT.

V usage is TRBV6-5 and J usage is TRBJ2-2; maybe TRBD1 (6 bases). Trimming took off 2 bases at V and 2 bases at J, with 9 bases between the two ends. CDR1 MNHEY and CDR2 SVGAGI come from the germline V gene. The CDR3 has 15 residues. CDR3 in amino acids: CASSYRTVNTGELFF. The CDR3 DNA reads as TGTGCCAGCAGTTACAGGACAGTCAACACCGGGGAGCTGTTTTTT.

The V gene is TRBV30, the J gene TRBJ1-6; tentatively, D is TRBD1 (6 bases). This CDR3 has 14 amino acids. V lost 3 bases and J lost 4, with 10 bases in between. The germline V gene has CDR1 GTSNPN and CDR2 SVGIG (reference sequence). Written as DNA, the CDR3 is TGTGCCTGGAGCGCACAGGGATATAATTCACCCCTCCACTTT. It translates to CAWSAQGYNSPLHF.

This chain connects TRBV10-2 to TRBJ2-7; 9 nucleotides match TRBD1. The CDR3 consists of 14 residues. Germline V gene sequence: CDR1 WSHSY, CDR2 SAAADI. V lost 8 bases to trimming and J lost 3 bases; unmatched junction nucleotides: 8. Here the CDR3 DNA reads TGCGCCAGCGGGGGACAGGGTTTGGTCTACGAGCAGTACTTC. This translates into CASGGQGLVYEQYF.

The gene calls are TRBV14 and TRBJ2-3; either TRBD1 or TRBD2 may supply D (7 bases each). Trimming shortened V by 3 bases and J by 4 bases, and 17 bases separated the two germline ends. Germline V lookup: CDR1 SGHDN, CDR2 FVKESK. The CDR3 is made up of 16 amino acids. CDR3 in amino acids: CASSQKIRGGSDTQYF. CDR3 DNA sequence: TGTGCCAGCAGCCAGAAGATCAGGGGGGGCTCAGATACGCAGTATTTT.

The chain is built from TRBV5-5 and TRBJ2-7; D is unclear. Germline V lookup: CDR1 SGHKS, CDR2 YYEKEE (reference sequence). This CDR3 comprises 11 residues. Trimming shortened V by 4 bases and J by 3 bases, and 5 bases separated the two germline ends. CDR3: CASSPSYEQYF. CDR3 bases: TGTGCCAGCAGCCCAAGCTACGAGCAGTACTTC.

This clone showed up just once. The chain carries TRBV15 and TRBJ2-6; D possibly matches TRBD1 or TRBD2 (5 bases each). The CDR3 runs to 15 residues. V dropped 3 bases and J dropped 3 bases, with 9 bases sitting between them. The germline CDR1 and CDR2 sequences are LNHNV and YYDKDF (reference sequence). In DNA, the CDR3 is TGTGCCACCAGCAGTGGGGGTGTTGGGGCCAACGTCCTGACTTTC. Protein product: CATSSGGVGANVLTF. Full variable domain (rest looked up from reference TRBV15 and TRBJ2-6): DAMVIQNPRYQVTQFGKPVTLSCSQTLNHNVMYWYQQKSSQAPKLLFHYYDKDFNNEADTPDNFQSRRPNTSFCFLDIRSPGLGDTAMYLCATSSGGVGANVLTFGAGSRLTVL.